Shown below are 25 T cell receptor beta chains from a single sample sequenced in a study of chemoradiotherapy in HPV16-positive cancers. Profiled with immunoSEQ multiplex PCR; TCRdb holds only in-frame clones, not every one. Among over 30,000 clones listed, roughly 75% were seen once. The source was blood, collected from a patient who underwent chemoradiotherapy. These receptors originate from a human donor with HPV-associated anogenital cancer.

The chain links TRBV5-1 to TRBJ1-3, with TRBD1 identical over 9 bases. The trim removed 5 bases at V and 4 bases at J, leaving 7 bases unmatched. CDR1 is SGHRS and CDR2 is YFSETQ in the germline V gene. This CDR3 is 15 amino acids long. The CDR3 DNA sequence: TGCGCCAGCAGAACCGGGACAGGGACGGGAAACACCATATATTTT. Amino acids: CASRTGTGTGNTIYF.

This clone was observed once. The V gene is TRBV13, the J gene TRBJ2-5; 8 bases are shared with TRBD2. The CDR3 is 19 amino acids. The V gene's germline CDR1 is PRHDT and CDR2 FYEKMQ (reference sequence). After removal of 1 base from V and 0 bases from J, the junction contained 13 bases not matched to a gene. CDR3 sequence: CASSLAGGGPPNDQETQYF. CDR3 DNA: TGTGCCAGCAGCTTAGCTGGCGGGGGGCCTCCCAACGACCAAGAGACCCAGTACTTC.

The rearrangement uses TRBV7-9 and TRBJ2-6, with D tentatively TRBD1 (5 bases). This CDR3 is 16 amino acids long. The V gene's germline CDR1 is SEHNR and CDR2 FQNEAQ (reference sequence). Trimming cost V 3 bases and J 4 bases, with 13 bases left between them. CDR3 coding DNA: TGTGCCAGCAGCTTGGGGCCTCAGAGGGGGGCCAACGTCCTGACTTTC. Protein product: CASSLGPQRGANVLTF.

The CDR3 reads CASSLGSGDSYGYTF. CDR3 nucleotide sequence: TGTGCCAGCAGTTTAGGGTCTGGGGACTCCTATGGCTACACCTTC. The chain recombines TRBV27 with TRBJ1-2, with a possible D match to TRBD1 (5 bases). The CDR3 runs 15 residues. Germline lookup yields CDR1 MNHEY and CDR2 SMNVEV (reference sequence). The V gene lost 2 bases and the J gene lost 4 bases, with 14 bases spanning the gap.

The rearrangement uses TRBV2 and TRBJ2-7; D possibly uses TRBD1 or TRBD2 (5 bases each). Per the germline V gene, CDR1 is SNHLY and CDR2 is FYNNEI. The CDR3 is 12 amino acids. The ends were cut back, 2 bases at V and 6 bases at J, with 8 bases in the middle. The CDR3 bases are TGTGCCAGCAGTGAACGAGGGACCGAGCAGTACTTC. Its translation: CASSERGTEQYF.

The chain recombines TRBV5-5 with TRBJ1-4, with D possibly TRBD1 on 5 matching bases. Germline assignment: CDR1 SGHKS and CDR2 YYEKEE (reference sequence). This CDR3 region has 15 residues. Trimming stripped 4 bases from V and 7 bases from J, with 17 bases between. The CDR3 bases are TGTGCCAGCAGCATAATAGACAGTCGGGGTGAAAAACTGTTTTTT. The encoded protein is CASSIIDSRGEKLFF.

The chain recombines TRBV7-2 with TRBJ2-3; 8 positions agree with TRBD2. J was trimmed by 3 bases and V by 6 bases; bases with no gene match: 5. This CDR3 comprises 14 residues. Germline V gives CDR1 SGHTA, CDR2 FQGNSA. The DNA for the CDR3 is TGTGCCAGCAGTACTAGCGGCGCAACAGATACGCAGTATTTT. It translates to CASSTSGATDTQYF.

This clone was detected only once. The chain recombines TRBV9 with TRBJ1-3; no clear D. The germline V gene has CDR1 SGDLS and CDR2 YYNGEE. The CDR3 consists of 16 residues. The V end was cut by 0 bases, the J end by 0 bases, with 10 bases between. The DNA for the CDR3 is TGTGCCAGCAGCGTAGATCCGGGGAGCTCTGGAAACACCATATATTTT. It yields the protein CASSVDPGSSGNTIYF.

The chain links TRBV5-1 to TRBJ2-1; 11 nucleotides line up with TRBD2. Germline CDR1 SGHRS, CDR2 YFSETQ. J was trimmed by 2 bases and V by 2 bases; bases with no gene match: 15. The CDR3 totals 20 residues. CDR3 region: CASSFPGQKGLAVTYNEQFF. DNA for the CDR3: TGCGCCAGCAGCTTCCCGGGACAGAAGGGACTAGCGGTAACCTACAATGAGCAGTTCTTC.

This clone was seen a few times. The chain carries TRBV7-2 and TRBJ2-7, with 9 bases aligning to TRBD1. CDR1 and CDR2 (germline): SGHTA, FQGNSA. With V trimmed by 5 bases and J by 5 bases, 4 bases remained unmatched. The CDR3 runs to 13 residues. As DNA, the CDR3 is TGTGCCAGCAGCCCTCGGACAGGGGACGAGCAGTACTTC. Translated, it gives CASSPRTGDEQYF.

The chain joins TRBV5-1 to TRBJ2-4; perhaps TRBD2 as D (6 bases). The germline V and J ends were trimmed by 4 bases and 0 bases, with 17 bases remaining between them. The CDR3 consists of 17 residues. CDR1 and CDR2 from the germline V gene are SGHRS and YFSETQ. CDR3 DNA sequence: TGCGCCAGCAGCCCTCTTCTGGGAGGCTTAGCCAAAAACATTCAGTACTTC. Its protein product is CASSPLLGGLAKNIQYF. The variable domain in full, with the rest retrieved from reference TRBV5-1 and TRBJ2-4, is KAGVTQTPRYLIKTRGQQVTLSCSPISGHRSVSWYQQTPGQGLQFLFEYFSETQRNKGNFPGRFSGRQFSNSRSEMNVSTLELGDSALYLCASSPLLGGLAKNIQYFGAGTRLSVL.

The rearrangement links TRBV6-5 to TRBJ2-3; D is possibly TRBD2 (6 bases). CDR3 length: 15 residues. Germline V gene data show CDR1 as MNHEY and CDR2 as SVGAGI. Trimming took 5 bases from V and 6 from J, leaving 18 bases between them. The CDR3: CASSPGTQYVDTQYF. The CDR3 nucleotides read TGTGCCAGCAGTCCCGGGACTCAGTATGTTGATACGCAGTATTTT.

This sequence joins TRBV5-1 and TRBJ2-7; a weak D match, TRBD2 (7 bases). The CDR3 covers 14 residues. From germline, CDR1 is SGHRS and CDR2 YFSETQ. Trimming shortened V by 5 bases and J by 12 bases, and 24 bases separated the two germline ends. The CDR3 DNA is TGCGCCAGCAGTCCTATGCCGGGACAAGGCGGGGGGTACTTC. This gives the protein CASSPMPGQGGGYF.

This clone was seen a few times. V gene TRBV27 combines with J gene TRBJ1-1; D perhaps matches TRBD1 (6 bases). V was clipped by 3 bases and J by 6 bases, with 8 bases between them. Germline V gene sequence: CDR1 MNHEY, CDR2 SMNVEV (reference sequence). The CDR3 runs 12 residues. Here the CDR3 reads CASSFPGAEAFF. The CDR3 coding sequence is TGTGCCAGCAGTTTCCCAGGGGCTGAAGCTTTCTTT.

V usage is TRBV7-9 and J usage is TRBJ2-6; 8 bases are a match to TRBD1. The CDR3 runs 18 residues. Germline values: CDR1 SEHNR, CDR2 FQNEAQ (reference sequence). V lost 5 bases, J lost 1 base, and 10 bases stayed unmatched. The CDR3 spells CASSRWTGRKSGANVLTF. CDR3 nucleotides: TGTGCCAGCAGCCGATGGACAGGGAGGAAGTCTGGGGCCAACGTCCTGACTTTC.

The chain recombines TRBV5-1 with TRBJ1-1; D is unresolved. Germline V lookup: CDR1 SGHRS, CDR2 YFSETQ. With 4 bases removed from V and 1 base from J, the gap between germline ends came to 11 bases. This CDR3 has 14 residues. In nucleotides, the CDR3 is TGCGCCAGCAGCCCGCAAACATCGAACACTGAAGCTTTCTTT. Its protein product is CASSPQTSNTEAFF. Supplemented by reference TRBV5-1 and TRBJ1-1, the full variable domain reads KAGVTQTPRYLIKTRGQQVTLSCSPISGHRSVSWYQQTPGQGLQFLFEYFSETQRNKGNFPGRFSGRQFSNSRSEMNVSTLELGDSALYLCASSPQTSNTEAFFGQGTRLTVV.

The gene calls are TRBV5-1 and TRBJ1-1; 8 positions agree with TRBD1. Germline CDR1 and CDR2: SGHRS and YFSETQ. V gave up 5 bases and J gave up 6 bases; unmatched junction bases: 3. CDR3 length equals 12 residues. CDR3 coding DNA: TGCGCCAGCAGGGACAGGGCTTCTGAAGCTTTCTTT. Its protein is CASRDRASEAFF. The variable domain in full, completed from reference TRBV5-1 and TRBJ1-1, reads KAGVTQTPRYLIKTRGQQVTLSCSPISGHRSVSWYQQTPGQGLQFLFEYFSETQRNKGNFPGRFSGRQFSNSRSEMNVSTLELGDSALYLCASRDRASEAFFGQGTRLTVV.

The chain links TRBV7-2 to TRBJ2-1; 7 bases align to TRBD2. This CDR3 is 15 amino acids long. The ends lost 2 bases at V and 9 bases at J; junction bases unmatched: 10. Germline CDR1 is SGHTA and CDR2 is FQGNSA. Here the CDR3 reads CASSLMGGSGSEQFF. The CDR3 DNA reads as TGTGCCAGCAGCTTAATGGGGGGGAGTGGGAGTGAGCAGTTCTTC.

The chain employs TRBV15 and TRBJ2-3; no clear D gene. CDR1 is LNHNV and CDR2 is YYDKDF in the germline V gene (reference sequence). Trimming removed 3 bases from V and 6 bases from J, with 10 bases in between. The CDR3 spans 13 residues. The CDR3 protein is CATSSPAPDTQYF. The CDR3 DNA is TGTGCCACCAGCAGTCCGGCACCCGATACGCAGTATTTT. Full variable domain (missing parts from reference TRBV15 and TRBJ2-3): DAMVIQNPRYQVTQFGKPVTLSCSQTLNHNVMYWYQQKSSQAPKLLFHYYDKDFNNEADTPDNFQSRRPNTSFCFLDIRSPGLGDTAMYLCATSSPAPDTQYFGPGTRLTVL.

V is TRBV5-6 and J is TRBJ1-2; the match to TRBD1 covers 10 bases. J lost 3 bases, V lost 4 bases, and 6 bases had no gene match. Germline V gene lookup returns CDR1 SGHDT and CDR2 YYEEEE. The CDR3 runs 15 residues. The CDR3 DNA follows: TGTGCCAGCAGCCTCGGACAGGGGGGATACTATGGCTACACCTTC. Translated, it gives CASSLGQGGYYGYTF. Full variable domain (remainder filled in from reference TRBV5-6 and TRBJ1-2): DAGVTQSPTHLIKTRGQQVTLRCSPKSGHDTVSWYQQALGQGPQFIFQYYEEEERQRGNFPDRFSGHQFPNYSSELNVNALLLGDSALYLCASSLGQGGYYGYTFGSGTRLTVV.

This clone has just a few counts. CDR3 amino acids: CASSTGMNTEAFF. In DNA, the CDR3 is TGTGCCAGCTCCACAGGAATGAACACTGAAGCTTTCTTT. The rearrangement links TRBV2 to TRBJ1-1; a weak D match, TRBD1 (5 bases). Germline values: CDR1 SNHLY, CDR2 FYNNEI. V was cut by 8 bases and J by 0 bases, with 10 bases left in between. The CDR3 covers 13 residues.

The J gene is TRBJ2-5, the V gene TRBV2, with 9 bases lining up with TRBD1. The germline V gene encodes CDR1 SNHLY and CDR2 FYNNEI. The CDR3 length is 15 residues. V lost 6 bases to trimming and J lost 3 bases; unmatched junction nucleotides: 8. The CDR3: CASRTGQGLKETQYF. The CDR3 DNA reads as TGTGCCAGCAGGACGGGACAGGGCCTGAAAGAGACCCAGTACTTC.

The chain employs TRBV19 and TRBJ2-5, with D maybe TRBD1 (5 bases). Germline V gene lookup returns CDR1 LNHDA and CDR2 SQIVND (reference sequence). The CDR3 covers 12 residues. V lost 10 bases to trimming and J lost 5 bases, with 14 bases between them. The CDR3 loop reads CATRQSGETQYF. Here the CDR3 DNA reads TGTGCCACCCGACAGAGTGGCGAGACCCAGTACTTC.

This clone has more than one count but fewer than ten. This chain links TRBV9 with TRBJ1-2; TRBD1 aligns across 8 bases. Germline loops: CDR1 SGDLS, CDR2 YYNGEE. This CDR3 is 15 amino acids long. The V and J ends lost 2 bases and 3 bases, in that order; junction bases with no gene match: 6. The CDR3 nucleotides read TGTGCCAGCAGCGTTGACCGGGACAGGTACTATGGCTACACCTTC. It codes for CASSVDRDRYYGYTF.

The V gene is TRBV18, the J gene TRBJ1-3; D might be TRBD1 (5 bases). This CDR3 is built from 13 residues. The V gene lost 0 bases and the J gene lost 11 bases, with 11 bases spanning the gap. Germline-derived CDR1 and CDR2 are KGHSH and LQKENI. The CDR3 DNA sequence: TGTGCCAGCTCACCACCCGCACAGGTCGCCATATATTTT. It encodes CASSPPAQVAIYF.